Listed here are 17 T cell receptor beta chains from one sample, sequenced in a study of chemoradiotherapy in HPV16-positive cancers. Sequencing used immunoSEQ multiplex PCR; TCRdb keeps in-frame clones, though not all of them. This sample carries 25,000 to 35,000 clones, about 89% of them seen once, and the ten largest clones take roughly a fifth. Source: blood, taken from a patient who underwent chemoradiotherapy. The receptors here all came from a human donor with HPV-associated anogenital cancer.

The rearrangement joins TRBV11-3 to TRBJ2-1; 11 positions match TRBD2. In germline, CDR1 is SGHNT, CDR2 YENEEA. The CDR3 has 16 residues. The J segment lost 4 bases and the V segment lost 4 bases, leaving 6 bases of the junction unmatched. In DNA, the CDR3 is TGTGCCAGCAGCTCCGTGACTAGCGGGGAGTACAATGAGCAGTTCTTC. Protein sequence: CASSSVTSGEYNEQFF.

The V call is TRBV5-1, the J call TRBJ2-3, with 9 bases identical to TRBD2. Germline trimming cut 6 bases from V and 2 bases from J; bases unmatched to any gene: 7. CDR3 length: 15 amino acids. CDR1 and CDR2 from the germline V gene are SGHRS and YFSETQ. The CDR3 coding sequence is TGCGCCAGCACCCCTAGCGGGGACTTCACAGATACGCAGTATTTT. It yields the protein CASTPSGDFTDTQYF.

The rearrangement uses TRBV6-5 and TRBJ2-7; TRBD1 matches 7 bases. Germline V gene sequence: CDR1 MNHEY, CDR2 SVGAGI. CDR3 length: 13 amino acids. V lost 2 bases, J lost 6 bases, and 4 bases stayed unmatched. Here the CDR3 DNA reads TGTGCCAGCAGTTACCAGGGGGATTCCGAGCAGTACTTC. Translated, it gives CASSYQGDSEQYF.

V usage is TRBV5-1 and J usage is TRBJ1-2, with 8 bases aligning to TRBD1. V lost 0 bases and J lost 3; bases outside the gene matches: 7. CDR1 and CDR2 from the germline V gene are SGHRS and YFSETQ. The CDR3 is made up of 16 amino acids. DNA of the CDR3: TGCGCCAGCAGCTTGGCCCCTACAGGGGGGGACTATGGCTACACCTTC. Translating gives CASSLAPTGGDYGYTF.

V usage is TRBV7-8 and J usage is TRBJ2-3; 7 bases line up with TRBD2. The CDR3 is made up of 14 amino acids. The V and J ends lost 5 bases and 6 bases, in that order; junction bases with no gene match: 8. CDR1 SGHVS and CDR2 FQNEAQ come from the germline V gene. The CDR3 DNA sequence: TGTGCCAGCAGCCCTCCGCGGGAGACGGATACGCAGTATTTT. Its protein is CASSPPRETDTQYF.

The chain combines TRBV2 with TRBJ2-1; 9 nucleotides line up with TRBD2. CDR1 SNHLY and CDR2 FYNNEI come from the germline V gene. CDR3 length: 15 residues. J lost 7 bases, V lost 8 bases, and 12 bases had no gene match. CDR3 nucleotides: TGTGCCAGCGGTAATAGCGGGAGACTGGGAAATGAGCAGTTCTTC. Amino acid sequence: CASGNSGRLGNEQFF.

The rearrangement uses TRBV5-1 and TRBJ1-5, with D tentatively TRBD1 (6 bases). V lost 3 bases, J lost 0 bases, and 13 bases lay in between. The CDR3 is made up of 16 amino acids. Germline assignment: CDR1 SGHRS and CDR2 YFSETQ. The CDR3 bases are TGCGCCAGCAGCTCGGGACACGGGGATAGCAATCAGCCCCAGCATTTT. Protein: CASSSGHGDSNQPQHF.

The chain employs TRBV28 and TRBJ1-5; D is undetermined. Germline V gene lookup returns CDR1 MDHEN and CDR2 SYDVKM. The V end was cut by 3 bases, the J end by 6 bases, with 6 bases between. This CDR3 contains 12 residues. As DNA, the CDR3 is TGTGCCAGCAGTTTTGTAAGTCAGCCCCAGCATTTT. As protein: CASSFVSQPQHF.

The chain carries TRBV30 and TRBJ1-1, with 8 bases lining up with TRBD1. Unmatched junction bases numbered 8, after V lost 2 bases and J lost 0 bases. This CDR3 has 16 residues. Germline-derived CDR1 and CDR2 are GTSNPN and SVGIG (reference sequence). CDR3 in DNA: TGTGCCTGGAGTCCTCCCGGGACAGGTTTGAACACTGAAGCTTTCTTT. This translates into CAWSPPGTGLNTEAFF.

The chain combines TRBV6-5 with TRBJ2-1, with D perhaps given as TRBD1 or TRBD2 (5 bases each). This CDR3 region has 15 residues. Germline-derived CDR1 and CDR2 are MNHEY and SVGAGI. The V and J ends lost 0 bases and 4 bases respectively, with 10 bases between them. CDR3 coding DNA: TGTGCCAGCAGTTACTCGGGGACGGCTTACAATGAGCAGTTCTTC. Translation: CASSYSGTAYNEQFF.

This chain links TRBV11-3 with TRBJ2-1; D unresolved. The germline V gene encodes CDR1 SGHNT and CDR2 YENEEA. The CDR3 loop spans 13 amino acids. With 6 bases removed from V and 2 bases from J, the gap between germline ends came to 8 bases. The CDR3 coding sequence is TGTGCCAGCAGTCCTGACCCCTACAATGAGCAGTTCTTC. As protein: CASSPDPYNEQFF.

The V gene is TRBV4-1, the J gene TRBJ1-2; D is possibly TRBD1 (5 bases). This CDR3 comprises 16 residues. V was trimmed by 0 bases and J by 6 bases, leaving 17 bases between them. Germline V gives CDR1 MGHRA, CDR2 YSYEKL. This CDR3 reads CASSQDLGQGGNGYTF. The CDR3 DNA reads TGCGCCAGCAGCCAAGATCTTGGGCAGGGAGGGAATGGCTACACCTTC.

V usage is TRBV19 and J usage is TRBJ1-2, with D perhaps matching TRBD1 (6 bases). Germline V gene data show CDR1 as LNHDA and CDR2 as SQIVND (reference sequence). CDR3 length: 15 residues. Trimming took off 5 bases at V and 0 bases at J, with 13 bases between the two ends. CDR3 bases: TGTGCCAGTAGTCGCAGGGGTTCTACTAACTATGGCTACACCTTC. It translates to CASSRRGSTNYGYTF.

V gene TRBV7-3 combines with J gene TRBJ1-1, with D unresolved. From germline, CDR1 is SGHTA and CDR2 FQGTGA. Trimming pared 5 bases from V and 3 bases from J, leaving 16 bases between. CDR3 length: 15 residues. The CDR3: CASSPHPTADTEAFF. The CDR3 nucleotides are TGTGCCAGCAGCCCGCACCCAACAGCAGACACTGAAGCTTTCTTT.

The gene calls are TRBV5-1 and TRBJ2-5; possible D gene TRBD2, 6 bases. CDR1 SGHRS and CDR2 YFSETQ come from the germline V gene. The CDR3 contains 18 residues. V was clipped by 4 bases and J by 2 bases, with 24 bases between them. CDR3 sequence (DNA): TGCGCCAGCAGCGAACAAGGGAGGATCGGGGGTGGACAAGAGACCCAGTACTTC. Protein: CASSEQGRIGGGQETQYF. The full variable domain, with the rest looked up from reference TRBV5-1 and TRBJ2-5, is KAGVTQTPRYLIKTRGQQVTLSCSPISGHRSVSWYQQTPGQGLQFLFEYFSETQRNKGNFPGRFSGRQFSNSRSEMNVSTLELGDSALYLCASSEQGRIGGGQETQYFGPGTRLLVL.

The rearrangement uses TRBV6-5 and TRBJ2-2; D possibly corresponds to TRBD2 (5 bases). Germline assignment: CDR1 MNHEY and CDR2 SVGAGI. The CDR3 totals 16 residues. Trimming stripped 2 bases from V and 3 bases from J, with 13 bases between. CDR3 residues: CASSYLRGPYTGELFF. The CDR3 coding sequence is TGTGCCAGCAGTTACCTCCGCGGGCCCTACACCGGGGAGCTGTTTTTT.

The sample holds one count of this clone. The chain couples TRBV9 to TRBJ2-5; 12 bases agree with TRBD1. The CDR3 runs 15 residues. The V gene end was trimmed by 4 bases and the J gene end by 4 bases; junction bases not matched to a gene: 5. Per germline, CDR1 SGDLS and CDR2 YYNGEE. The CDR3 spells CASSQGDRGRETQYF. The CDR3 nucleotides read TGTGCCAGCAGCCAAGGGGACAGGGGGCGAGAGACCCAGTACTTC. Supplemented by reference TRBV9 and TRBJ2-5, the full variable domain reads DSGVTQTPKHLITATGQRVTLRCSPRSGDLSVYWYQQSLDQGLQFLIQYYNGEERAKGNILERFSAQQFPDLHSELNLSSLELGDSALYFCASSQGDRGRETQYFGPGTRLLVL.